Listed below are T cell receptor beta chains from one sample, sequenced in a study of T cells in Graves' hyperthyroidism and ophthalmopathy. TCRdb ran MiXCR on the multiplex PCR reads and lists one entry per CDR3 protein. This table has 600,000 to 700,000 distinct CDR3 sequences, over 12% appearing once. Sequenced: blood. The source of these receptors is a woman aged 40 to 50 with Graves' ophthalmopathy. Both conserved end residues are part of each CDR3. A D gene is named only where the DNA matches it firmly. Clone sizes are given selectively: once, few, many, or a class where the clone is expanded.

clone_size: few; d_call: TRBD1; v_call: TRBV5-1; j_call: TRBJ2-7; cdr3_nt: TGCGCCAGCAGCTTTAGGGGGACAGGGTTGGACGAGCAGTACTTC; cdr3_aa: CASSFRGTGLDEQYF
clone_size: few; d_call: NA; v_call: TRBV18; j_call: TRBJ1-5; cdr3_nt: TGTGCCAGCTCACCCGGTGAAGGTATCAGCAATCAGCCCCAGCATTTT; cdr3_aa: CASSPGEGISNQPQHF
clone_size: NA; d_call: NA; v_call: TRBV13; j_call: TRBJ1-1; cdr3_nt: TGTGCCAGCAGCTCGGGACATCCTGAAGCTTTCTTT; cdr3_aa: CASSSGHPEAFF
clone_size: many; d_call: NA; v_call: TRBV28; j_call: TRBJ1-5; cdr3_nt: TGTGCCAGCAGGATACAGGGAGAGGTTCAGCCCCAGCATTTT; cdr3_aa: CASRIQGEVQPQHF
clone_size: few; d_call: NA; v_call: TRBV12-3/TRBV12-4; j_call: TRBJ2-7; cdr3_nt: TGTGCCAGCAGTTTAGACGGGCGCCCCTACGAGCAGTACTTC; cdr3_aa: CASSLDGRPYEQYF
clone_size: NA; d_call: TRBD1; v_call: TRBV25-1; j_call: TRBJ1-1; cdr3_nt: TGTGCCAGCAGCTGGGACAGCGGGGTCGGTGGAGCTTTCTTT; cdr3_aa: CASSWDSGVGGAFF
clone_size: many; d_call: NA; v_call: TRBV28; j_call: TRBJ2-4; cdr3_nt: TGTGCCAGCAGTTTCGTAGCTTTAGCCAAAAACATTCAGTACTTC; cdr3_aa: CASSFVALAKNIQYF
clone_size: many; d_call: NA; v_call: TRBV20-1; j_call: TRBJ2-7; cdr3_nt: TGCACCGGGACACAGTCCTACGAGCAGTACTTC; cdr3_aa: CTGTQSYEQYF
clone_size: many; d_call: TRBD1; v_call: TRBV6-5; j_call: TRBJ2-7; cdr3_nt: TGTGCCAGCAGTTACTCCTGGGACAGGGACTACGAGCAGTACTTC; cdr3_aa: CASSYSWDRDYEQYF
clone_size: NA; d_call: NA; v_call: TRBV19; j_call: TRBJ1-5; cdr3_nt: TGTGCCAGTCGCCCCGGGCTGGGGGATCAGCCCCAGCATTTT; cdr3_aa: CASRPGLGDQPQHF
clone_size: many; d_call: NA; v_call: TRBV6-5; j_call: TRBJ1-2; cdr3_nt: TGTGCCAGCAGTGTACTCGGGGCTACTGATGGCTACACCTTC; cdr3_aa: CASSVLGATDGYTF
clone_size: many; d_call: NA; v_call: TRBV19; j_call: TRBJ2-2; cdr3_nt: TGTGCCAGTAGTATCAACGGAGTCGGGGAGCTGTTTTTT; cdr3_aa: CASSINGVGELFF
clone_size: NA; d_call: NA; v_call: TRBV2; j_call: TRBJ1-2; cdr3_nt: TGTGCCAGGCTACAGGGCCCTAACTATGGCTACACCTTC; cdr3_aa: CARLQGPNYGYTF
clone_size: many; d_call: NA; v_call: TRBV12-3/TRBV12-4; j_call: TRBJ2-5; cdr3_nt: TGTGCCAGCAGTTTGGTTCCCTCTCAAGAGACCCAGTACTTC; cdr3_aa: CASSLVPSQETQYF
clone_size: few; d_call: TRBD2; v_call: TRBV6-1; j_call: TRBJ2-2; cdr3_nt: TGTGCCAGCAGGGGGACTAGCGGGATTGTCGGGGAGCTGTTTTTT; cdr3_aa: CASRGTSGIVGELFF
clone_size: NA; d_call: NA; v_call: TRBV13; j_call: TRBJ2-3; cdr3_nt: TGTGCCAGCAGTAACGCGGGAATTCGTGGAGATACGCAGTATTTT; cdr3_aa: CASSNAGIRGDTQYF
clone_size: many; d_call: TRBD2; v_call: TRBV6-5; j_call: TRBJ2-7; cdr3_nt: TGTGCCAGCAGTTCCCCAGCGGGAGGGCCCCACGAGCAGTACTTC; cdr3_aa: CASSSPAGGPHEQYF
clone_size: many; d_call: NA; v_call: TRBV14; j_call: TRBJ2-7; cdr3_nt: TGTGCCAGCAGCCAAGCTATCGGCCTAACTTACGAGCAGTACTTC; cdr3_aa: CASSQAIGLTYEQYF
clone_size: many; d_call: NA; v_call: TRBV7-9; j_call: TRBJ2-5; cdr3_nt: TGTGCCAGCAGCTCTGGACCGGACGAGACCCAGTACTTC; cdr3_aa: CASSSGPDETQYF